Each of the 14 T cell receptor beta chains below was sequenced from the same sample in a study of cytomegalovirus exposure and HLA in healthy donors. Produced via immunoSEQ multiplex PCR; TCRdb's table is partial and in-frame only. The profile shows about 73,000 clones, over 85% of them singletons. The sample taken for sequencing was PBMCs. The receptors were sampled from a young woman in good health and CMV-seropositive.

V and J are TRBV6-5 and TRBJ2-1; D is perhaps TRBD1 (5 bases). The V and J ends lost 2 bases and 1 base respectively, with 9 bases between them. Per germline, CDR1 MNHEY and CDR2 SVGAGI. This CDR3 comprises 15 residues. The CDR3 reads CASSYRGVSYNEQFF. CDR3 nucleotides: TGTGCCAGCAGTTACAGGGGTGTATCCTACAATGAGCAGTTCTTC.

The gene calls are TRBV4-1 and TRBJ1-1, with a tentative D call TRBD1 (5 bases). CDR1 is MGHRA and CDR2 is YSYEKL in the germline V gene. Trimming removed 2 bases at V and 4 bases at J, with 14 bases between. There are 15 residues in the CDR3. Here the CDR3 DNA reads TGCGCCAGCAGCCAAAGACCAGCAGGGTCCACTGAAGCTTTCTTT. Translating it yields CASSQRPAGSTEAFF.

The chain carries TRBV7-8 and TRBJ2-1; TRBD2 is a possible D gene (5 bases). This CDR3 contains 14 residues. From germline, CDR1 is SGHVS and CDR2 FQNEAQ. V dropped 6 bases and J dropped 0 bases, with 9 bases sitting between them. The CDR3 nucleotides read TGTGCCAGCAGTACTCGGGGCTCCTACAATGAGCAGTTCTTC. It encodes CASSTRGSYNEQFF. The full variable domain, in which reference TRBV7-8 and TRBJ2-1 provide the parts outside the CDR3, is GAGVSQSPRYKVAKRGQDVALRCDPISGHVSLFWYQQALGQGPEFLTYFQNEAQLDKSGLPSDRFFAERPEGSVSTLKIQRTQQEDSAVYLCASSTRGSYNEQFFGPGTRLTVL.

This chain joins TRBV6-5 and TRBJ2-3; 7 nucleotides line up with TRBD2. V shed 7 bases and J 1 base; nucleotides not matched to a gene: 5. Germline V gene sequence: CDR1 MNHEY, CDR2 SVGAGI. The CDR3 length is 14 residues. The DNA for the CDR3 is TGTGCCAGCAACCGGGGAGGGCGCACAGATACGCAGTATTTT. As protein: CASNRGGRTDTQYF.

In nucleotides, the CDR3 is TGTGCCAGCAGCTACGGAACAGGACAGATAAGGTGGGGCACTGAAGCTTTCTTT. It codes for CASSYGTGQIRWGTEAFF. The chain employs TRBV5-6 and TRBJ1-1; D may be TRBD1 (6 bases). CDR1 and CDR2 from the germline V gene are SGHDT and YYEEEE. The CDR3 sequence is 18 residues long. V lost 3 bases to trimming and J lost 4 bases, with 25 bases between them. The whole variable domain, remainder taken from reference TRBV5-6 and TRBJ1-1, is DAGVTQSPTHLIKTRGQQVTLRCSPKSGHDTVSWYQQALGQGPQFIFQYYEEEERQRGNFPDRFSGHQFPNYSSELNVNALLLGDSALYLCASSYGTGQIRWGTEAFFGQGTRLTVV.

This rearrangement joins TRBV5-5 to TRBJ2-7; TRBD1 aligns across 8 bases. CDR3 length equals 14 residues. After removal of 3 bases from V and 6 bases from J, the junction contained 8 bases not matched to a gene. The germline V gene has CDR1 SGHKS and CDR2 YYEKEE (reference sequence). The CDR3 DNA is TGTGCCAGCAGCTGGACAGGGAGCCCATCCGAGCAGTACTTC. It translates to CASSWTGSPSEQYF.

The chain couples TRBV6-1 to TRBJ2-7; TRBD2 matches at 10 bases. The CDR3 length is 17 residues. V was pared by 2 bases and J by 5 bases, with 12 bases of the junction left unmatched. The germline gives CDR1 MNHNS, CDR2 SASEGT. CDR3: CASSEFTLAGERHEQYF. The CDR3 DNA reads TGTGCCAGCAGTGAATTTACTCTAGCGGGAGAACGTCACGAGCAGTACTTC.

This clone was seen only once. The V and J genes are TRBV7-2 and TRBJ2-2; TRBD2 might be the D (5 bases). The CDR3 spans 18 residues. Germline CDR1 and CDR2: SGHTA and FQGNSA. Trimming removed 2 bases at V and 4 bases at J, with 20 bases between. The CDR3 nucleotides read TGTGCCAGCAGCTTAAGGCCTTGGGGAGAGGCGGTCACCGGGGAGCTGTTTTTT. Translation: CASSLRPWGEAVTGELFF.

The J gene is TRBJ2-7, the V gene TRBV23-1; TRBD2 matches at 14 bases. TRBV23-1 counts as an open reading frame of uncertain function. The trim removed 4 bases at V and 3 bases at J, leaving 11 bases unmatched. The CDR3 spans 18 residues. CDR3: CASSRLGTSGRRGYEQYF. The CDR3 nucleotides are TGCGCCAGCAGTCGGCTGGGGACTAGCGGGAGACGAGGCTACGAGCAGTACTTC.

The V call is TRBV30, the J call TRBJ1-2; 10 nucleotides match TRBD1. With V trimmed by 2 bases and J by 7 bases, 13 bases remained unmatched. The CDR3 sequence is 16 residues long. Germline lookup yields CDR1 GTSNPN and CDR2 SVGIG (reference sequence). CDR3 sequence (DNA): TGTGCCTGGAGTTTTCGGGTGTGGGACAGGGGAAGTGGCTACACCTTC. Translation: CAWSFRVWDRGSGYTF.

This clone was found once. The rearrangement uses TRBV15 and TRBJ2-1, with TRBD1 matching 10 bases. The junction had 7 bases not matched to a gene; V was cut back by 8 bases and J by 0 bases. This CDR3 spans 16 amino acids. The germline V gene encodes CDR1 LNHNV and CDR2 YYDKDF (reference sequence). In DNA form, the CDR3 reads TGTGCCACCCTCCGGGACAGGGGTCTCTCCTACAATGAGCAGTTCTTC. Protein product: CATLRDRGLSYNEQFF.

The chain is built from TRBV30 and TRBJ1-1, with D tentatively TRBD1 (5 bases). This CDR3 is 14 amino acids long. Germline V gene lookup returns CDR1 GTSNPN and CDR2 SVGIG (reference sequence). The V gene lost 0 bases and the J gene lost 4 bases, with 12 bases spanning the gap. Here the CDR3 reads CAWSVGGMITEAFF. The DNA of the CDR3 is TGTGCCTGGAGTGTCGGGGGGATGATCACTGAAGCTTTCTTT.

This clone has just a few counts. J is TRBJ1-3 and V is TRBV5-1, with D uncertain. CDR3 length: 14 amino acids. V shed 5 bases and J shed 1 base, with 10 bases lying between them. Germline V CDR1 and CDR2: SGHRS, YFSETQ. The CDR3 bases are TGCGCCAGCAGAGAGGTGGGTTCTGGAAACACCATATATTTT. It encodes CASREVGSGNTIYF.

This clone has just a few counts. The chain couples TRBV5-4 to TRBJ2-1, with D maybe TRBD2 (5 bases). The CDR3 consists of 13 residues. Germline lookup yields CDR1 SGHNT and CDR2 YYREEE (reference sequence). Deletions cut 4 bases from V and 10 bases from J, with 15 bases between. The CDR3: CASSPVRAGEQFF. The CDR3 bases are TGTGCCAGCAGCCCTGTGCGGGCTGGCGAGCAGTTCTTC.